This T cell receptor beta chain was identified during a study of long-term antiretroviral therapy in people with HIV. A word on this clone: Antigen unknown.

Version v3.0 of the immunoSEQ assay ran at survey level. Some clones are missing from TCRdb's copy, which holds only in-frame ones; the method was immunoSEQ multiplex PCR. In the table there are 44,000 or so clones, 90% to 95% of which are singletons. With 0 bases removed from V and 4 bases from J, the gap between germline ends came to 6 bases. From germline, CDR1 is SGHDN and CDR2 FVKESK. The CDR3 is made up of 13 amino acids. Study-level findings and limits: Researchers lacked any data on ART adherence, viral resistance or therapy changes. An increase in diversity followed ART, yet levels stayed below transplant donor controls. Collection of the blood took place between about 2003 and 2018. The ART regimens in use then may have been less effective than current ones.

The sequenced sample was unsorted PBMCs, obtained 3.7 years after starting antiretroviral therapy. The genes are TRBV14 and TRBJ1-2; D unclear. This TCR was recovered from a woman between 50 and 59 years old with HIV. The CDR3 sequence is CASSQDKIYGYTF. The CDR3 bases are TGTGCCAGCAGCCAAGACAAGATCTATGGCTACACCTTC.